One and the same sample provided the 22 T cell receptor beta chains below, sequenced in a study of T-cell memory formation after mild COVID-19. TCRdb itself ran the 5' RACE reads through MiXCR, one entry per CDR3 protein. The sample yields roughly 340,000 distinct CDR3 sequences, roughly 20% seen once. The specimen was PBMCs or a T cell subset sorted from them (not recorded which). The source is a man between 18 and 29 years old who had mild COVID-19 (a few samples of this study predate the infection). Cell type and time point are not known.

This clonotype has just a few counts. The chain links TRBV4-1 to TRBJ2-1; D uncertain. Germline V gene lookup returns CDR1 MGHRA and CDR2 YSYEKL. Trimming removed 1 base from V and 7 bases from J, with 5 bases in between. The CDR3 loop spans 12 amino acids. The CDR3 sequence is CASSQGPNEQFF. In DNA, the CDR3 is TGCGCCAGCAGCCAAGGGCCGAATGAGCAGTTCTTC.

This clonotype was picked up a small number of times. The J gene is TRBJ1-6, the V gene TRBV7-2, with 7 bases that match TRBD1. Germline CDR1 SGHTA, CDR2 FQGNSA. With V trimmed by 2 bases and J by 7 bases, 11 bases remained unmatched. This CDR3 comprises 17 residues. CDR3 bases: TGTGCCAGCAGCTTATCCGTACAGGGGATCCTCAATTCACCCCTCCACTTT. This translates into CASSLSVQGILNSPLHF.

The chain couples TRBV6-2 or TRBV6-3 to TRBJ2-5; a possible D gene is TRBD2 (7 bases). Germline V lookup: CDR1 MNHEY, CDR2 SVGEGT. V lost 0 bases and J lost 7, with 15 bases in between. CDR3 length equals 15 residues. CDR3 in amino acids: CASSYSMRGQGTQYF. In DNA, the CDR3 is TGTGCCAGCAGTTACTCGATGCGGGGGCAGGGGACCCAGTACTTC.

This clonotype was seen more than once but under ten times. The chain employs TRBV6-1 and TRBJ2-4, with D possibly being TRBD1 or TRBD2 (5 bases each). In germline, CDR1 is MNHNS, CDR2 SASEGT. The CDR3 totals 17 residues. V was clipped by 0 bases and J by 0 bases, with 12 bases between them. The CDR3 spells CASSEARGEIAKNIQYF. CDR3 nucleotide sequence: TGTGCCAGCAGTGAAGCTAGGGGAGAAATAGCCAAAAACATTCAGTACTTC.

This clonotype has just a few counts. The chain recombines TRBV6-5 with TRBJ1-6; D is possibly TRBD1 (5 bases). Looked up from germline, CDR1 is MNHEY and CDR2 is SVGAGI. The V end lost 2 bases, the J end lost 7 bases, and 12 bases lay between the germline ends. The CDR3 spans 15 residues. The chain's CDR3 is CASSYGGTKNSPLHF. CDR3 nucleotides: TGTGCCAGCAGTTACGGGGGAACCAAAAATTCACCCCTCCACTTT.

The chain combines TRBV27 with TRBJ2-3; TRBD1 might be the D (8 bases). V was clipped by 1 base and J by 3 bases, with 11 bases between them. The CDR3 has 15 residues. In germline, CDR1 is MNHEY, CDR2 SMNVEV (reference sequence). DNA for the CDR3: TGTGCCAGCAGTTTATACAGGGGGGGGACAGATACGCAGTATTTT. Translation gives CASSLYRGGTDTQYF.

The chain has TRBV28 and TRBJ1-5, with 7 bases that match TRBD1. After removal of 3 bases from V and 7 bases from J, the junction contained 12 bases not matched to a gene. This CDR3 region has 16 residues. Germline V gene sequence: CDR1 MDHEN, CDR2 SYDVKM. CDR3 sequence reads: CASSFSWQGEKQPQHF. CDR3 coding DNA: TGTGCCAGCAGTTTCAGTTGGCAGGGGGAAAAACAGCCCCAGCATTTT. The complete variable domain, with remaining parts taken from reference TRBV28 and TRBJ1-5, reads DVKVTQSSRYLVKRTGEKVFLECVQDMDHENMFWYRQDPGLGLRLIYFSYDVKMKEKGDIPEGYSVSREKKERFSLILESASTNQTSMYLCASSFSWQGEKQPQHFGDGTRLSIL.

This clonotype was counted only a few times. One end of the junction is discordant with germline, which a read error may explain. The chain combines TRBV7-2 with TRBJ2-5, with 10 bases fitting TRBD2. CDR1 and CDR2 from the germline V gene are SGHTA and FQGNSA. The CDR3 is made up of 12 amino acids. This CDR3 reads CASSFEREGLHF. The DNA for the CDR3 is TGTGCCAGCAGCTTTGAGCGGGAGGGCCTGCACTTC.

The chain recombines TRBV25-1 with TRBJ1-6, with no clear D. The CDR3 is made up of 13 amino acids. Trimming took off 4 bases at V and 9 bases at J, with 10 bases between the two ends. Germline V gene sequence: CDR1 MGHDK, CDR2 SYGVNS. CDR3 DNA sequence: TGTGCCAGCAGTGCAGTGAACAGTTCACCCCTCCACTTT. Amino acids: CASSAVNSSPLHF.

The chain links TRBV5-1 to TRBJ1-1; tentative D call: TRBD1 (5 bases). Looked up from germline, CDR1 is SGHRS and CDR2 is YFSETQ. The CDR3 is 15 amino acids. V was clipped by 4 bases and J by 5 bases, with 18 bases between them. In nucleotides, the CDR3 is TGCGCCAGCAGCCCCGGCACGGGGGGGAAGACTGAAGCTTTCTTT. Amino acid sequence: CASSPGTGGKTEAFF.

Many counts were recorded for this clonotype. The chain employs TRBV6-5 and TRBJ2-7, with D perhaps matching TRBD2 (5 bases). CDR1 and CDR2 from the germline V gene are MNHEY and SVGAGI. V shed 6 bases and J shed 2 bases, with 29 bases lying between them. The CDR3 length is 19 residues. The CDR3 DNA reads TGTGCCAGCAGCCTAGTTCGTGCCGCGTGGAGGAACGGCGCCTACGAGCAGTACGTC. It specifies CASSLVRAAWRNGAYEQYV.

The chain uses TRBV29-1 and TRBJ2-1; 10 positions match TRBD2. The V segment lost 7 bases and the J segment 7 bases; nucleotides outside the gene matches: 4. Germline CDR1 and CDR2: SQVTM and ANQGSEA. The CDR3 contains 12 residues. The CDR3 region has the DNA TGCAGCGGTAGGACTAGCGGTAATGAGCAGTTCTTC. Translated, it gives CSGRTSGNEQFF.

V usage is TRBV7-8 and J usage is TRBJ1-1, with D possibly being TRBD1 (6 bases). Trimming stripped 1 base from V and 6 bases from J, with 12 bases between. Germline loops: CDR1 SGHVS, CDR2 FQNEAQ. There are 14 residues in the CDR3. The CDR3 DNA is TGTGCCAGCAGCTTAGGACGCCGGGGGCCTGAAGCTTTCTTT. This sequence encodes CASSLGRRGPEAFF. The full variable domain, rest sourced from reference TRBV7-8 and TRBJ1-1, is GAGVSQSPRYKVAKRGQDVALRCDPISGHVSLFWYQQALGQGPEFLTYFQNEAQLDKSGLPSDRFFAERPEGSVSTLKIQRTQQEDSAVYLCASSLGRRGPEAFFGQGTRLTVV.

This clonotype was picked up a small number of times. The junction differs from germline at one of its ends, possibly a read error. V usage is TRBV12-3 or TRBV12-4 and J usage is TRBJ2-1; 9 bases are a match to TRBD2. CDR3 length: 15 amino acids. The CDR3 region has the DNA TGTGCCAGCAGCTTAGCGGGGGAGACCTACAATGAGCAGTTCTTC. It encodes CASSLAGETYNEQFF.

In its sample, this clonotype was seen a few times. V gene TRBV10-2 combines with J gene TRBJ2-5; no clear D. This CDR3 comprises 14 residues. Germline V gene sequence: CDR1 WSHSY, CDR2 SAAADI. The V and J ends lost 5 bases and 3 bases respectively, with 13 bases between them. The CDR3 is CASSRVPREETQYF. CDR3 in DNA: TGCGCCAGCAGTCGTGTACCCCGGGAAGAGACCCAGTACTTC.

At least ten counts were recorded for this clonotype. J is TRBJ2-2 and V is TRBV20-1; 14 bases match TRBD2. The CDR3 loop spans 16 amino acids. V trimming: 1 base; J trimming: 7 bases; junction bases outside the gene matches: 5. The germline V gene has CDR1 DFQATT and CDR2 SNEGSKA (reference sequence). The CDR3, as DNA: TGCAGTGCTAGAGCGACTAGCGGGGGGGCCAACGGGGAGCTGTTTTTT. Its translation: CSARATSGGANGELFF.

The sample holds a few counts of this clonotype. J is TRBJ2-1 and V is TRBV7-2; 7 bases agree with TRBD1. CDR1 and CDR2 from the germline V gene are SGHTA and FQGNSA. Losses at the gene ends were 5 bases for V and 8 bases for J; bases not matched to a gene: 6. This CDR3 spans 13 amino acids. CDR3 protein: CASSPTGTDEQFF. The CDR3 DNA reads as TGTGCCAGCAGCCCTACAGGGACAGATGAGCAGTTCTTC. Based on the CDR3 plus reference TRBV7-2 and TRBJ2-1, the full variable domain is GAGVSQSPSNKVTEKGKDVELRCDPISGHTALYWYRQSLGQGLEFLIYFQGNSAPDKSGLPSDRFSAERTGGSVSTLTIQRTQQEDSAVYLCASSPTGTDEQFFGPGTRLTVL.

The rearrangement uses TRBV18 and TRBJ1-5, with D hard to call. Germline V gene sequence: CDR1 KGHSH, CDR2 LQKENI. Trimming pared 6 bases from V and 4 bases from J, leaving 19 bases between. The CDR3 is 16 residues long. This CDR3 reads CASSMFEAARNQPQHF. CDR3 sequence (DNA): TGTGCCAGCTCTATGTTTGAGGCAGCTAGAAATCAGCCCCAGCATTTT.

This clonotype was found a few times. The chain uses TRBV29-1 and TRBJ1-1; a weak D match, TRBD1 (6 bases). The CDR3 length is 11 residues. Germline loops: CDR1 SQVTM, CDR2 ANQGSEA. V was pared by 3 bases and J by 6 bases, with 8 bases between. This CDR3 is CSVDRGAEAFF. For the CDR3, the DNA is TGCAGCGTTGACAGGGGCGCTGAAGCTTTCTTT.

The chain employs TRBV5-1 and TRBJ1-5; TRBD1 matches at 9 bases. This CDR3 has 15 amino acids. Germline trimming cut 4 bases from V and 4 bases from J; bases unmatched to any gene: 6. Germline CDR1 reads SGHRS; CDR2 reads YFSETQ. In nucleotides, the CDR3 is TGCGCCAGCAGCGTACAGGGGGCATGGAATCAGCCCCAGCATTTT. Translating it yields CASSVQGAWNQPQHF.

Ten or more counts support this clonotype. V gene TRBV5-1 combines with J gene TRBJ2-5; D is tentatively TRBD1 or TRBD2 (5 bases each). The CDR3 length is 14 residues. Germline-derived CDR1 and CDR2 are SGHRS and YFSETQ. Trimming removed 1 base at V and 2 bases at J, with 9 bases between. CDR3 sequence: CASSLYGGQETQYF. The CDR3 DNA reads as TGCGCCAGCAGCTTGTATGGGGGTCAAGAGACCCAGTACTTC.

The chain employs TRBV5-1 and TRBJ2-1; 7 bases align to TRBD1. Germline values: CDR1 SGHRS, CDR2 YFSETQ. The CDR3 consists of 14 residues. V lost 4 bases and J lost 5; bases outside the gene matches: 6. The CDR3 DNA sequence: TGCGCCAGCAGCGAACTAGGGGGCCACAATGAGCAGTTCTTC. Its translation: CASSELGGHNEQFF.